One T cell receptor beta chain is described in this entry. The antigen is undetermined. This sample was included in a study of vaccination and CD4 T cells after COVID-19. About the research overall: Convalescent individuals exhibited SARS-CoV-2 positivity on nasal swab PCR, with some 10 mild and one severe presentation. Some control cultures received a CEFX pool, which served as the positive control. Others received an HIV-1 Nef pool or no peptide.

The Oncomine TCR Beta short-read assay generated sequence data from the DNA of cultured CD4+ T cells. In TCRdb, the PCR reads were re-called with MiXCR into one record per CDR3 protein. Of under 15,000 distinct CDR3 sequences in the sample, around 50% were seen once. Indicated treatment: roughly 10-day PBMC culture with coronavirus spike peptide pools or control peptides (ViraFEST assay). Peptide pool stimulation in ViraFEST expanded antigen-specific T cells, whose TCRs were then sequenced. This CDR3 has 15 residues. Germline CDR1 and CDR2: SNHLY and FYNNEI. Trimming removed 4 bases from V and 3 bases from J, with 13 bases in between.

Specimen: CD4+ T cells from blood, cultured in vitro. J is TRBJ2-1 and V is TRBV2; the D gene is possibly TRBD1 (6 bases). The receptor comes from a human donor who had recovered from COVID-19. CDR3 in DNA: TGTGCCAGCAGTGGGACAGACGCCAACTACAATGAGCAGTTCTTC. Translating gives CASSGTDANYNEQFF.